This T cell receptor beta chain was observed in a study of cytomegalovirus exposure and HLA in healthy donors (dated 2017 in TCRdb). Study-wide context: According to an earlier analysis of a few hundred of the donors, about 170 million T cells yielded some 120 million unique TCR beta sequences and about 300 Gb of sequence data. The T cell repertoires of 666 subjects were profiled by immunosequencing and related to cytomegalovirus serostatus. Rather than drawing on any new phenotypic data, the later analysis identified candidate immune exposures from TCR beta sequences and the way those sequences occurred across donors. In a later analysis, previously published TCR beta repertoires from 550 to 700 donors were re-analyzed and high-resolution HLA genotyping was added so that TCR occurrence patterns could be studied. A later genetic analysis took genome-wide SNP genotypes for about three fifths of the roughly 700 donors and used that subset as a discovery cohort. An earlier analysis of 587 of the donors used high-throughput TCR beta sequencing to judge whether each TCR beta V gene segment behaved as functional or pseudogenic. Both class I and class II loci were covered by HLA typing, at four-digit resolution. Typing coverage differed by locus: A, B, C, DRB1 and DQB1 were typed in roughly 620-630 donors, DQA1 in approximately 520, DPA1 in 600 to 610, and DPB1 in 472. Besides the first cohort of under 700 subjects, a separate validation cohort made up of 120 different subjects was used. Among 398 genotyped donors of the cohort, an average of approximately 240,000 unique TCR beta nucleotide sequences were sequenced per donor, about a sixth of them non-productive. The study combined high-throughput TCR immunosequencing, statistical association of individual TCRs with disease status, and machine learning to predict cytomegalovirus infection status. All discovery cohort repertoires had been generated using a single sequencing platform. Donor age, sex, ethnicity and CMV serostatus were collected together with the repertoire data. A few DR-DQ haplotypes were treated as single units for association and clustering because of strong linkage in the cohort. An early release covering about 600 HLA-typed donors comprised around 300 gigabases of sequencing data and approximately 85 million unique TCR sequences. The study aimed to test whether cataloging public T cell receptors could reveal signatures of past pathogen exposure. The genetic ancestry cluster associated with self-reported Caucasian donors included 80% to 90% of the roughly 400 genotyped donors. Broader findings and caveats from the paper: A cluster of highly shared sequence variants was judged likely to represent a technical artifact of the sequencing pipeline. Specific HLA alleles were associated with over 15,000 TCR beta sequences at a false discovery rate of 0.05 in a later analysis. Only TCR beta chains were sequenced in this cohort, and the absence of alpha or paired-chain data limited detectable features. In a later analysis, HLA-associated TCR beta chains were found to be more clonally expanded and to have lower generation probabilities than equally common non-associated chains. Linkage disequilibrium might explain the correlated functional status among segregating V segments, but an unknown experimental factor could not be ruled out. A few of the identified cytomegalovirus-associated TCR beta chains were confirmed in vitro to be specific for cytomegalovirus antigens. A further reported finding was that TCR beta sequences accurately predicted the HLA-A and HLA-B alleles for most subjects in the first cohort. An association between a missense DCLRE1C variant and V-gene and J-gene trimming of TCR beta chains was found in a later genetic analysis and replicated in an independent cohort. The authors suggested that the approach could potentially be generalized to other disease states and immunological phenotypes. In an earlier analysis of fewer than 700 of the donors, most TCR beta V segments appeared in productive rearrangements about 87% or about 30% of the time, broadly matching IMGT annotations. Compared with the roughly 720-donor mean, donors in an Asian-associated ancestry cluster had fewer N-insertions in productive TCRs, according to a later genetic analysis. When HLA alleles, especially DR and DQ, strongly co-occurred, TCR associations were difficult to assign to individual alleles. Across donors, most TCR sequences were observed very rarely, whereas some public TCRs were present in many individuals. The 87-base-pair reads could not distinguish some IMGT-functional V segments, including TRBV6-2 and TRBV6-3, so those segments were excluded. In a later analysis, most CMV-associated TCR beta chains were found to appear HLA-restricted, with HLA associations seemingly driven largely by CMV exposure. For the cohort, immune exposure information was limited to CMV serostatus. In a later analysis, the rate of TCR association differed among HLA loci, with DRB1 alleles having the most associated TCRs and HLA-C alleles having the fewest. In a later analysis, several top co-occurrence clusters were reported to appear linked to parvovirus B19, influenza, CMV and Epstein-Barr virus. The earlier analysis of around 600 of the donors excluded roughly 17 rarely observed V segments, including chromosome 9 orphons, because counts were too low. Roughly uniform sequencing depth across donors was assumed in presence/absence analyses, although this assumption may not hold. The study gave a list of some 150 TCR beta chains associated with cytomegalovirus. Because HLA typing was unavailable for some donors at each locus, only the typed subset was used in association tests. The classifier was reported to diagnose cytomegalovirus status with high specificity and sensitivity in both the original and validation cohorts.

The cohort was made up of 650 to 700 healthy bone marrow donors. Cohort members were all nominally healthy when sampled, although unrecorded immune exposures were likely present. The donor was CMV seronegative and belonged to the group of under 400 seronegative cohort members. Each donor provided a peripheral blood sample, and peripheral blood mononuclear cells were used for TCR beta sequencing. Genomic DNA extraction from the blood cell samples was performed with the Qiagen DNeasy Blood Extraction Kit. Library creation used the immunoSEQ multiplex PCR assay. For the multiplex PCR, a mixture combining 60 forward primers for TCR Vbeta segments and 13 reverse primers for TCR Jbeta segments was used. Amplification of the CDR3 region of rearranged TCR beta genes was performed with a multiplex PCR assay on genomic DNA. The Illumina HiSeq System was used to sequence the amplified TCR beta libraries as 87-base-pair reads. The authors processed their data as follows. Across the roughly 670 repertoires, a later analysis counted some 80 million unique TCR beta chains, approximately 10 million of which were shared by at least two donors. To remove PCR and sequencing errors, raw reads were error-corrected and collapsed into unique sequences using a nearest-neighbor algorithm that merged closely related sequences. CDR3 sequences were aligned to IMGT reference sequences to assign V, D and J gene segments. For a sequence to be retained, a match of at least six nucleotides to both a V gene segment and a J gene segment was required. Rearrangements were classified as productive when the CDR3 lacked stop codons and remained in frame with V and J, and all other rearrangements were classified as non-productive. CDR3 was defined by IMGT convention, running from the second conserved V-encoded cysteine to the conserved J-encoded phenylalanine. The earlier analysis of about 620 of the donors excluded sequences that lacked an unambiguous match to a single V gene segment. In an earlier analysis of almost 600 of the donors, a V segment was called functional when productive rearrangements were above 56.7%, and segregating when the standard deviation between donors exceeded 5%. A statistical classification framework was developed to diagnose cytomegalovirus status using the catalog of TCR beta chain sequences. In a later analysis, V and J genes were assigned by comparing TCR nucleotide sequences against IMGT/GENE-DB human TR gene sequences. In a later analysis, CDR3 sequences and most-parsimonious VDJ recombination scenarios were assigned using the TCRdist pipeline. In a later analysis, every TCR beta chain was defined by the combination of its CDR3 amino acid sequence and its V-gene family, and reads without a unique V-gene family were dropped. As a way to deal with suspected cross-contamination and a sequencing artifact, a later analysis dropped roughly 620 nucleotide sequences that were highly shared and had low generation probability. For each public chain, a later analysis derived a clonal expansion index from normalized ranks of inferred template counts within each repertoire. Generation probabilities in a later analysis came from a VDJ recombination model fitted to out-of-frame rearrangements, and those results were checked against IGoR. In a later analysis, hypergeometric tests were used to score TCR-TCR, TCR-HLA and TCR-CMV co-occurrence, with a repertoire-size bias correction applied to TCR pairs. To estimate false discovery rates, a later analysis permuted the HLA or CMV assignments 20 times. In a later analysis, co-occurring TCRs were grouped using DBSCAN, with TCRdist sequence similarity added in when clustering inside HLA-allele-positive subsets. Co-occurrence clustering excluded repertoires with fewer than 30,000 or more than 120,000 public chains, plus five with anomalous nucleotide sharing. The source is immuneACCESS, and TCRdb retained only in-frame sequences with V and J called. Part of the clones is not carried over; for the studies checked, unresolved V genes explain less than half of this, and the remainder is unexplained. V and J calls and clone size come straight from that table; D and trimming were deduced from the DNA. The sample table contains around 130,000 clones; only one count was recorded for approximately 80% of them. The leading ten clones occupy 1.5% to 2% of the sample.

Compared with germline, V lacks 3 bases and J lacks 1 base; bases without a gene match: 16. CDR1 and CDR2 are read off the germline V gene as MDHEN and SYDVKM. Including cysteine and phenylalanine, the CDR3 has 19 amino acids. Only the CDR3 portion is preserved as DNA: 57 bases, with reading frame beginning at the first base. With respect to this clone: Its target antigen remains unknown. No base qualities exist here, and no much larger clone lies one base off it.

The source material was PBMCs. The receptor chain draws on TRBV28 and TRBJ1-1, and 8 junctional nucleotides match TRBD1. The sequence was collected from a middle-aged man in good health and CMV-seronegative. The CDR3 region has the sequence CASSLTHPDREMGNTEAFF. The bases are TGTGCCAGCAGTTTGACCCACCCGGACAGGGAAATGGGGAACACTGAAGCTTTCTTT.